This record concerns one TCR beta chain sequence. The record originates from a study of blood T cells in healthy people across ages. Donors were healthy Caucasian individuals from Russia aged about 6 to 90. The second PCR ran roughly 6 to 12 cycles with a sample-barcoded 5' primer and J-beta primers. In TCRdb, the 5' RACE reads were re-called with MiXCR into one record per CDR3 protein. The profile shows 850,000 to 1,000,000 distinct CDR3 sequences, roughly half of them singletons. Germline V gene lookup returns CDR1 SGHDT and CDR2 YYEEEE. Trimming removed 3 bases from V and 7 bases from J, with 13 bases in between. The CDR3 has 13 amino acids.

The receptor was derived from a woman in her sixties in good health. The chain joins TRBV5-6 to TRBJ2-5, with D unresolved. The source material was blood. CDR3: CASSSMEMGTQYF. The CDR3, as DNA: TGTGCCAGCAGCTCGATGGAAATGGGGACCCAGTACTTC.